This T cell receptor (beta chain) came from a study of cytomegalovirus exposure and HLA in healthy donors (dated by TCRdb to about 2017). Study-wide context: An earlier analysis of some 600 of the donors reported about 280 Gb of sequence data and 117 million unique TCR beta sequences obtained from 150 million to 200 million T cells. About five DR-DQ haplotypes were handled as single units for association and clustering because linkage in the cohort was strong. Typing coverage differed by locus: A, B, C, DRB1 and DQB1 were typed in about 620-630 donors, DQA1 in about 560, DPA1 in 600 to 610, and DPB1 in approximately 450. Of the roughly 400 genotyped donors, more than 75% were placed in the genetic ancestry cluster associated with self-reported Caucasian donors. Both class I and class II loci were covered by HLA typing, at four-digit resolution. On average, about 200,000 unique TCR beta nucleotide sequences were sequenced per donor among 398 genotyped donors of the cohort, with roughly 20% of those sequences being non-productive. Donor age, sex, ethnicity and CMV serostatus were compiled together with the repertoire data. Rather than drawing on any new phenotypic data, the later analysis identified candidate immune exposures from TCR beta sequences and the way those sequences occurred across donors. An early release covering 550 to 650 HLA-typed donors comprised approximately 300 gigabases of sequencing data and 65 million to 100 million unique TCR sequences. An earlier analysis of 500 to 750 of the donors applied high-throughput TCR beta sequencing to assess whether each TCR beta V gene segment acted as functional or pseudogenic. All discovery cohort repertoires had been generated using a single sequencing platform. A separate validation cohort of 100 to 150 different subjects was used in addition to the approximately 640-subject first cohort. In a later genetic analysis, genome-wide SNP genotypes for about 65% of the 666 donors were used, and that subset was treated as a discovery cohort. The study was designed to test whether signatures of past pathogen exposure could be identified by cataloging public T cell receptors. The study profiled the T cell repertoires of 550 to 700 subjects by immunosequencing and related them to cytomegalovirus serostatus. To predict cytomegalovirus infection status, the study brought together high-throughput TCR immunosequencing, statistical association of individual TCRs with disease status, and machine learning. To study patterns of TCR occurrence, a later analysis re-analyzed previously published TCR beta repertoires from around 670 donors and added high-resolution HLA genotyping. Summary of the overall study and its limitations: Most TCR sequences were seen in very few donors, while some public TCRs were found in many individuals. Presence/absence analyses assumed roughly uniform sequencing depth across donors, an assumption that may not hold. For the cohort, immune exposure information was limited to CMV serostatus. When HLA alleles, especially DR and DQ, strongly co-occurred, TCR associations were difficult to assign to individual alleles. According to a later analysis, most CMV-associated TCR beta chains appeared to be HLA-restricted, and the HLA associations seemed to be driven largely by CMV exposure. This cohort had only TCR beta chains sequenced, and the lack of alpha or paired-chain data limited which features could be detected. At a false discovery rate of 0.05, a later analysis linked about 17,000 TCR beta sequences to specific HLA alleles. The study listed approximately 160 TCR beta chains as associated with cytomegalovirus. HLA typing was unavailable for some donors at each locus, so association tests used only the typed subset. In vitro tests confirmed that a few of the cytomegalovirus-associated TCR beta chains recognize cytomegalovirus antigens. The classifier was reported to diagnose cytomegalovirus status with high specificity and sensitivity in both the original and validation cohorts. An earlier analysis of roughly 570 of the donors showed that most TCR beta V segments appeared in productive rearrangements either about 87% or about 30% of the time, which broadly matched IMGT annotations. The authors suggested that the approach could potentially be extended to other disease states and immunological phenotypes. A further reported finding was that TCR beta sequences accurately predicted the HLA-A and HLA-B alleles for most subjects in the first cohort. According to a later analysis, parvovirus B19, influenza, CMV and Epstein-Barr virus appeared linked to several top co-occurrence clusters. According to a later genetic analysis, donors in an Asian-associated ancestry cluster had fewer N-insertions in productive TCRs than the roughly 670-donor mean. Compared with equally common non-associated chains, HLA-associated TCR beta chains in a later analysis were more clonally expanded and had lower generation probabilities. In a later genetic analysis, a missense DCLRE1C variant was associated with V-gene and J-gene trimming of TCR beta chains, and the association was replicated in an independent cohort. Because counts were too low, about 18 rarely observed V segments, including chromosome 9 orphons, were excluded from the earlier analysis of around 590 of the donors. Some IMGT-functional V segments, including TRBV6-2 and TRBV6-3, could not be told apart with the 87-base-pair reads, so those segments were excluded. Linkage disequilibrium might explain the correlated functional status among segregating V segments, but an unknown experimental factor could not be ruled out. A cluster of highly shared sequence variants was judged likely to represent a technical artifact of the sequencing pipeline. According to a later analysis, TCR association rates differed among HLA loci, with DRB1 alleles showing the most associated TCRs and HLA-C alleles showing the fewest.

As for this clone: Its antigen remains unidentified. The record has no base qualities; no much larger clone is one base away.

Relative to germline, V is 5 bases shorter and J is 7 bases shorter, with 12 bases between their ends. Sequences SEHNR (CDR1) and FQNEAQ (CDR2) are obtained from the germline V gene (reference sequence). Its CDR3 holds 14 amino acids, cysteine through phenylalanine. The kept DNA is CDR3 alone, 42 bases in frame from the first base. Preparation of the library involved the immunoSEQ multiplex PCR assay. For the multiplex PCR, a mixture combining 60 forward primers for TCR Vbeta segments and 13 reverse primers for TCR Jbeta segments was used. The CDR3 region of rearranged TCR beta genes was amplified from genomic DNA with a multiplex PCR assay. On the Illumina HiSeq System, the amplified TCR beta libraries were sequenced as 87-base-pair reads. The paper's processing steps were these. A later analysis counted about 76 million unique TCR beta chains across the approximately 700 repertoires, and 9 million to 14 million of these chains were shared by at least two donors. A nearest-neighbor algorithm error-corrected the raw reads and collapsed the reads into unique sequences, merging closely related sequences to remove PCR and sequencing errors. CDR3 sequences were aligned to IMGT reference sequences to assign V, D and J gene segments. For a sequence to be retained, a match of at least six nucleotides to both a V gene segment and a J gene segment was required. Rearrangements were called productive when the CDR3 lacked stop codons and stayed in frame with V and J; all others were non-productive. Following IMGT convention, CDR3 was defined as the stretch from the second conserved V-encoded cysteine to the conserved J-encoded phenylalanine. Sequences without an unambiguous match to a single V gene segment were excluded from the earlier analysis of about 600 of the donors. In an earlier analysis of approximately 590 of the donors, a V segment was called functional when productive rearrangements were above 56.7%, and segregating when the standard deviation between donors exceeded 5%. A statistical classification framework was developed to diagnose cytomegalovirus status using the catalog of TCR beta chain sequences. A later analysis assigned V and J genes by comparing TCR nucleotide sequences with IMGT/GENE-DB human TR gene sequences. Using the TCRdist pipeline, a later analysis assigned CDR3 sequences along with most-parsimonious VDJ recombination scenarios. A later analysis defined each TCR beta chain by its CDR3 amino acid sequence plus V-gene family, and excluded reads lacking a unique V-gene family. As a way to deal with suspected cross-contamination and a sequencing artifact, a later analysis dropped 450 to 600 nucleotide sequences that were highly shared and had low generation probability. In a later analysis, a clonal expansion index was calculated for each public chain from normalized within-repertoire ranks of inferred template counts. Generation probabilities in a later analysis came from a VDJ recombination model fitted to out-of-frame rearrangements, and those results were checked against IGoR. In a later analysis, hypergeometric tests were used to score TCR-TCR, TCR-HLA and TCR-CMV co-occurrence, with a repertoire-size bias correction applied to TCR pairs. In a later analysis, false discovery rates were estimated by permuting HLA or CMV assignments 20 times. In a later analysis, co-occurring TCRs were grouped with DBSCAN, and TCRdist sequence similarity was added when clustering was performed within HLA-allele-positive subsets. Repertoires with fewer than 30,000 or more than 120,000 public chains were left out of co-occurrence clustering, as were a handful of repertoires with anomalous nucleotide sharing. What TCRdb holds here is the immuneACCESS table cut down to in-frame rearrangements. Part of the clones is not present; checked against another copy, under half of the missing clones reflect an unresolved V gene, and the others are unexplained. V and J calls and clone size follow that table, whereas D and trimming were derived from the DNA. The sample profile shows around 110,000 clones; roughly 80% of them were found once. In total, the top ten clones hold roughly 20% of the sample.

The cohort was made up of roughly 670 healthy bone marrow donors. Cohort members were all nominally healthy when sampled, although unrecorded immune exposures were likely present. The donor was CMV seropositive and belonged to the group of 250 to 300 seropositive cohort members. A peripheral blood sample was provided by each donor, and peripheral blood mononuclear cells were used for TCR beta sequencing. Genomic DNA extraction from the blood cell samples was performed with the Qiagen DNeasy Blood Extraction Kit. Source material: PBMCs. This receptor chain uses TRBV7-9 and TRBJ1-6; 5 matching bases give a weak D call of TRBD1. The source is a man younger than 40 in good health and CMV-seropositive. The CDR3 loop reads CASSTRGGNSPLHF. The nucleotides are TGTGCCAGCAGCACCCGGGGGGGGAATTCACCCCTCCACTTT. The variable domain in full, with residues beyond the CDR3 obtained from the reference TRBV7-9 and TRBJ1-6 genes, is DTGVSQNPRHKITKRGQNVTFRCDPISEHNRLYWYRQTLGQGPEFLTYFQNEAQLEKSRLLSDRFSAERPKGSFSTLEIQRTEQGDSAMYLCASSTRGGNSPLHFGNGTRLTVT.